The present T cell receptor beta chain was sequenced within a study of shared clonotypes between healthy human individuals. TCRdb's copy holds only in-frame clones and misses some; the assay was immunoSEQ multiplex PCR. The sample yields about 960,000 clones, 60% to 85% seen once. Germline V gene data show CDR1 as SGHRS and CDR2 as YFSETQ. Trimming shortened V by 1 base and J by 8 bases, and 15 bases separated the two germline ends. The length of the CDR3 is 15 residues. The sequenced sample was memory CD4+ T cells sorted from blood. Subset denoted: CD45RA-negative fraction. This sequence was found in a man younger than 30 in good health. The V call is TRBV5-1, the J call TRBJ1-4; the D is unclear. The CDR3 sequence: CASSLSGDRREKLFF. The CDR3 bases are TGCGCCAGCAGCTTGAGTGGGGATAGGAGGGAAAAACTGTTTTTT.